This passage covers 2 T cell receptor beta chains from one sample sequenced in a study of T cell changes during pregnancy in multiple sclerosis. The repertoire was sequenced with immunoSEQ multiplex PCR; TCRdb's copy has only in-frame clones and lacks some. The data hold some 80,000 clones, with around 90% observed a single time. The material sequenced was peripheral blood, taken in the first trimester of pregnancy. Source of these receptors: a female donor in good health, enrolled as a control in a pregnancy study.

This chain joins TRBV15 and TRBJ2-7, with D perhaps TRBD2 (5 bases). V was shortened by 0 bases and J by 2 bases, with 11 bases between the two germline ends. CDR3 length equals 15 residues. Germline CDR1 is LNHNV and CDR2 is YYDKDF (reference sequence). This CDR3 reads CATSRETSLPYEQYF. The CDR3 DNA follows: TGTGCCACCAGCAGAGAAACTAGTCTGCCCTACGAGCAGTACTTC.

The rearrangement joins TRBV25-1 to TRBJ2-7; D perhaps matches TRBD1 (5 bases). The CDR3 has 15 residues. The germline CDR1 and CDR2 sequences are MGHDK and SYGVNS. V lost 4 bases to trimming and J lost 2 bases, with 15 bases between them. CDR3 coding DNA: TGTGCCAGCAGTGGCTACAGGTTGACGCCCTACGAGCAGTACTTC. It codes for CASSGYRLTPYEQYF.